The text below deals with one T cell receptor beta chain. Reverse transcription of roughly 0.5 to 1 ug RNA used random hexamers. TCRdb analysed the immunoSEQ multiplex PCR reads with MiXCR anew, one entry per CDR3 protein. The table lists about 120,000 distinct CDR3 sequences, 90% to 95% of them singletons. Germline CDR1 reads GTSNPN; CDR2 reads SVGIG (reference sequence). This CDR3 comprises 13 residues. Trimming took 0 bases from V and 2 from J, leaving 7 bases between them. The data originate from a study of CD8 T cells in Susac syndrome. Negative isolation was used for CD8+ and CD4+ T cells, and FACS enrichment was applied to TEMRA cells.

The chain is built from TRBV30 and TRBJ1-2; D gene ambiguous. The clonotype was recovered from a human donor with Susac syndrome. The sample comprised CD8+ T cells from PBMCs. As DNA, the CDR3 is TGTGCCTGGAGTGTATCCGGGAACTATGGCTACACCTTC. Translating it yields CAWSVSGNYGYTF.